Listed below are T cell receptor beta chains from one sample, sequenced in a study of blood T cells in healthy people across ages. TCRdb called the 5' RACE reads again in MiXCR, with one record for every CDR3 protein. The table includes some 1.4 million distinct CDR3 sequences, 42% detected once. The sample taken for sequencing was blood. These TCRs come from a woman aged 18-29 years in good health. CDR3s include the opening cysteine and the closing phenylalanine or tryptophan. Each record gives: J gene, clone size, D gene, V gene, CDR3 DNA, CDR3 protein. The D gene is left open where the match is weak. Part of the rows lack a size; the others show once, few, many or a class for expanded clones.

TRBJ2-5 | . | TRBD2 | TRBV20-1 | TGCAGTGCTAGAGAACCACTAGCGGGAGTACAAGAGACCCAGTACTTC | CSAREPLAGVQETQYF
TRBJ2-7 | few | TRBD1 | TRBV5-1 | TGCGCCAGGAGGGGGCTCTACGAGCAGTACTTC | CARRGLYEQYF
TRBJ1-6 | few | . | TRBV20-1 | TGCAGTGCTAGCGACAGAACAAACTATAATTCACCCCTCCACTTT | CSASDRTNYNSPLHF
TRBJ2-7 | few | . | TRBV10-3 | TGTGCCATCAGTGAGGACGGCTACGAGCAGTACTTC | CAISEDGYEQYF
TRBJ1-1 | . | . | TRBV7-8 | TGTGCCAGCAGCGGGTTCTTGAACACTGAAGCTTTCTTT | CASSGFLNTEAFF
TRBJ2-7 | . | TRBD1 | TRBV7-3 | TGTGCCAGCAGCTTAACGGGACAGGGATGGGGTGAGCAGTACTTC | CASSLTGQGWGEQYF
TRBJ2-3 | . | . | TRBV9 | TGTGCCAGCAGCGTAATTGGGAGCAGGGGCGGCGCAGATACGCAGTATTTT | CASSVIGSRGGADTQYF
TRBJ2-3 | few | . | TRBV10-3 | TGTGCCATCAGTGACACGGGAGTTGGAGATACGCAGTATTTT | CAISDTGVGDTQYF
TRBJ1-4 | few | . | TRBV5-1 | TGCGCCAGCAGCGGGACGGGAGCAACTAATGAAAAACTGTTTTTT | CASSGTGATNEKLFF
TRBJ2-3 | few | TRBD2 | TRBV5-1 | TGCGCCACCCGCCTGGGACTAGCTGATGTCACAGATACGCAGTATTTT | CATRLGLADVTDTQYF
TRBJ2-7 | few | TRBD2 | TRBV9 | TGTGCCAGCAGCGAGGGACTAGCGGGAGTGGGCAATGAGCAGTACTTC | CASSEGLAGVGNEQYF
TRBJ2-5 | . | . | TRBV7-6 | TGTGCCAGCAGCCCCATCCTTGGGTGGGCTCCAGGTGAAGAGACCCAGTACTTC | CASSPILGWAPGEETQYF
TRBJ1-3 | . | . | TRBV7-8 | TGTGCCAGCAGCTTAGGAGTAGGGGACTCTGGAAACACCATATATTTT | CASSLGVGDSGNTIYF
TRBJ1-5 | . | . | TRBV20-1 | TGCAGTGTGGTGGGGGGCCCTAGCAATCAGCCCCAGCATTTT | CSVVGGPSNQPQHF
TRBJ2-7 | . | . | TRBV4-2 | TGTGCCAGCAGCCAAGATAGGACTTACCCCTACGAGCAGTACTTC | CASSQDRTYPYEQYF
TRBJ2-7 | . | TRBD2 | TRBV5-6 | TGTGCCAGCAGCCTTAGCGGGAACTCTATCGGGCAGTACTTC | CASSLSGNSIGQYF
TRBJ1-6 | . | . | TRBV6-2/TRBV6-3 | TGTGCCAGCAGTTACTCACGGGGCTCGTATAATTCACCCCTCCACTTT | CASSYSRGSYNSPLHF
TRBJ2-3 | . | TRBD1 | TRBV12-3/TRBV12-4 | TGTGCCAGCAGTCCCCGGACAGGGGGGTCCACAGATACGCAGTATTTT | CASSPRTGGSTDTQYF
TRBJ1-2 | . | TRBD1 | TRBV12-3/TRBV12-4 | TGTGCCAGCAGTTCGCTAGACAGGGCGAATAACTATGGCTACACCTTC | CASSSLDRANNYGYTF
TRBJ2-7 | few | . | TRBV29-1 | TGCAGCGTTGAATCCCGGGAAGCCTACGAGCAGTACTTC | CSVESREAYEQYF
TRBJ1-6 | . | . | TRBV4-1 | TGCGCCAGCATCACCCGACAGAATTCACCCCTCCACTTT | CASITRQNSPLHF
TRBJ1-5 | . | . | TRBV5-1 | TGCGCCAGCAGTGAAGGGCCCCGGGAGCCCCAGCATTTT | CASSEGPREPQHF
TRBJ2-3 | . | TRBD2 | TRBV7-8 | TGTGCCAGCAGTGCCGGGACTACCCCCTCGACAGATACGCAGTATTTT | CASSAGTTPSTDTQYF
TRBJ2-2 | . | TRBD2 | TRBV20-1 | TGCAGTGCTAGACCGCTAGCGGGACACACCGGGGAGCTGTTTTTT | CSARPLAGHTGELFF
TRBJ2-1 | once | . | TRBV3-1 | TGTGCCAGCAGCTGGGACTTCTCCAACTCCTACAATGAGCAGTTCTTC | CASSWDFSNSYNEQFF